This TCR beta chain was sequenced for a study of T-cell reconstitution after alpha-beta-depleted transplantation in children. General study points: After one year, T-cell counts and TCRbeta diversity mostly came from new T cells.

Concerning this clonotype itself: As yet, its antigen is unknown.

Unique molecular identifiers were incorporated when the TCRbeta library was constructed. MiXCR, run by TCRdb on the PCR reads, gives a single entry per CDR3 protein. In the table there are 700,000 to 950,000 distinct CDR3 sequences, less than 20% of which are singletons. Sample: PBMCs, mostly from graft donor cells, taken 360 days after TCRalphabeta/CD19-depleted stem cell transplant. The origin of this receptor is a male patient younger than 18 who had a stem cell transplant for acute lymphoblastic leukemia, so the T cells may come from the graft donor.

The CDR3 nucleotides are TGCAGTGCTAACCCCGCGTGGGGACGGAACACTGAAGCTTTCTTT. Its protein is CSANPAWGRNTEAFF. J is TRBJ1-1 and V is TRBV20-1; possibly TRBD1 for D (5 bases). The CDR3 extends over 15 amino acids. The V and J ends lost 4 bases and 1 base respectively, with 16 bases between them. Per the germline V gene, CDR1 is DFQATT and CDR2 is SNEGSKA (reference sequence).